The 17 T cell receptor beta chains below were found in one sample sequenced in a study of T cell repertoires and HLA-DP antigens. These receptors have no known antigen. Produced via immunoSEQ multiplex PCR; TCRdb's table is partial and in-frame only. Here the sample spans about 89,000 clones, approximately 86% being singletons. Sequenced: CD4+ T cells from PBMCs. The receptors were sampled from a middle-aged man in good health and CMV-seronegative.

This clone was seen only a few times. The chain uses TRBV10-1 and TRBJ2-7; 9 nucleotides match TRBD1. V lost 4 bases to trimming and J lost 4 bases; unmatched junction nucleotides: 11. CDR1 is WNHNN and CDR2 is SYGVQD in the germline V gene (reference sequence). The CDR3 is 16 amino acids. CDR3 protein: CASSGGVGQGRYEQYF. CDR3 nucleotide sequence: TGCGCCAGCAGTGGGGGAGTGGGACAGGGACGATACGAGCAGTACTTC.

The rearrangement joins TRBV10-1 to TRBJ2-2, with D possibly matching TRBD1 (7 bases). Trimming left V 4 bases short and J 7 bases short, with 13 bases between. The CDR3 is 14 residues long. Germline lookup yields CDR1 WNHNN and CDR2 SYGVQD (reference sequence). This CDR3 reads CASSVGGGSGELFF. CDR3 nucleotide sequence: TGCGCCAGCAGTGTTGGAGGGGGCAGCGGGGAGCTGTTTTTT.

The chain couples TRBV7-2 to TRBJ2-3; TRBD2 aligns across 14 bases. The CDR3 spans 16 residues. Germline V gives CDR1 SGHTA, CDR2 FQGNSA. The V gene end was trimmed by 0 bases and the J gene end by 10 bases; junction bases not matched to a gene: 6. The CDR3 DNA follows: TGTGCCAGCAGCTTAGCCGGGACTAGCGGGGGCCTCGCGCAGTATTTT. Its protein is CASSLAGTSGGLAQYF. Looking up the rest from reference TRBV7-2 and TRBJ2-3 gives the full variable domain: GAGVSQSPSNKVTEKGKDVELRCDPISGHTALYWYRQSLGQGLEFLIYFQGNSAPDKSGLPSDRFSAERTGGSVSTLTIQRTQQEDSAVYLCASSLAGTSGGLAQYFGPGTRLTVL.

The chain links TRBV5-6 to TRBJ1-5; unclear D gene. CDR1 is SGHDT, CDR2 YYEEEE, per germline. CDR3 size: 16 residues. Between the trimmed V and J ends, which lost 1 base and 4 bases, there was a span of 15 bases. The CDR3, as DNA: TGTGCCAGCAGCTTGTTTTCCGGGCCCCAGAATCAGCCCCAGCATTTT. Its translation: CASSLFSGPQNQPQHF.

Written as DNA, the CDR3 is TGCGCCAGCAGCCAAAATCCCCGGGACACTCCTGGGAACATTCAGTACTTC. It encodes CASSQNPRDTPGNIQYF. The chain employs TRBV4-1 and TRBJ2-4; the D gene is possibly TRBD1 (6 bases). The CDR3 consists of 17 residues. Per the germline V gene, CDR1 is MGHRA and CDR2 is YSYEKL. Trimming pared 2 bases from V and 7 bases from J, leaving 21 bases between.

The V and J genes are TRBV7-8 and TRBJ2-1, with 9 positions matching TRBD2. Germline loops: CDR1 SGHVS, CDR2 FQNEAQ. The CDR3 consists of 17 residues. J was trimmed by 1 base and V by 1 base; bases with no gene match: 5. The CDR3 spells CASSLGGGRASYNEQFF. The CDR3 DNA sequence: TGTGCCAGCAGCTTAGGGGGCGGGAGGGCTTCCTACAATGAGCAGTTCTTC.

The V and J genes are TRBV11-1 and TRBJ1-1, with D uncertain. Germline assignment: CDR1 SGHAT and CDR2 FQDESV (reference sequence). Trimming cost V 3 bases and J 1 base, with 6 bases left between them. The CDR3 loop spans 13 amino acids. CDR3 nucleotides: TGTGCCAGCAGCTTCGATGGGAACACTGAAGCTTTCTTT. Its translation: CASSFDGNTEAFF. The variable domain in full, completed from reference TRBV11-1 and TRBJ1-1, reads EAEVAQSPRYKITEKSQAVAFWCDPISGHATLYWYRQILGQGPELLVQFQDESVVDDSQLPKDRFSAERLKGVDSTLKIQPAELGDSAMYLCASSFDGNTEAFFGQGTRLTVV.

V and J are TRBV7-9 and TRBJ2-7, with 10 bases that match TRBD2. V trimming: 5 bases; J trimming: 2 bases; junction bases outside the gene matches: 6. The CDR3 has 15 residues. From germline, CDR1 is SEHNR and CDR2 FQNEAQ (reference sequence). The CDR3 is CASSPGLAATYEQYF. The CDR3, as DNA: TGTGCCAGCAGCCCTGGACTAGCGGCTACCTACGAGCAGTACTTC.

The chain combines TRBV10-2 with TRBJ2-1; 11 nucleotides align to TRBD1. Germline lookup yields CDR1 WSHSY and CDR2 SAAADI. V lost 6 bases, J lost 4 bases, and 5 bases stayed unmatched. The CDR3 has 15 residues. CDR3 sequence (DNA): TGCGCCAGCAGACTAGGACAGGGGGCTTACAATGAGCAGTTCTTC. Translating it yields CASRLGQGAYNEQFF.

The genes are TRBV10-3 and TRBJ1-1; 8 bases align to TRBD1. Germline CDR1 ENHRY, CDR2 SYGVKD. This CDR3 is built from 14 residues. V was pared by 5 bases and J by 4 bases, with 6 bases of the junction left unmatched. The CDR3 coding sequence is TGTGCCATCAGTCGACAGGGGTTGGCCACTGAAGCTTTCTTT. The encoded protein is CAISRQGLATEAFF.

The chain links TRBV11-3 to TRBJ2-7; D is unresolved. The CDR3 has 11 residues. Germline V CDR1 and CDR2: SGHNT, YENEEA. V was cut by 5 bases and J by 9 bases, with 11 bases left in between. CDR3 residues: CASSEKGAQYF. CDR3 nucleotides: TGTGCCAGCAGCGAGAAAGGAGCGCAGTACTTC.

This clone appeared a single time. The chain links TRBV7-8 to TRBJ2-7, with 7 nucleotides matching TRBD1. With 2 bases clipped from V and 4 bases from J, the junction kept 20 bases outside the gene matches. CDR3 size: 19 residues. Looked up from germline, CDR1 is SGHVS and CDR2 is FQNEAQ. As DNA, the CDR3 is TGTGCCAGCAGCTTACATTACAACCCGGGACAGAAAAACAAATACGAGCAGTACTTC. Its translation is CASSLHYNPGQKNKYEQYF.

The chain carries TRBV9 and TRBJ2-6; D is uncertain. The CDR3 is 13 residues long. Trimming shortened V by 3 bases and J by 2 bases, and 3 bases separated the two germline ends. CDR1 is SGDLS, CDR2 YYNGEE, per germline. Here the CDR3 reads CASSGAGANVLTF. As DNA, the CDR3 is TGTGCCAGCAGCGGAGCTGGGGCCAACGTCCTGACTTTC.

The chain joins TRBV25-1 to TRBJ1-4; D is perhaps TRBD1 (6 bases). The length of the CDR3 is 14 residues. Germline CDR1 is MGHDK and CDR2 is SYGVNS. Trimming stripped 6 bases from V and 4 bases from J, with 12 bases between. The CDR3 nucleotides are TGTGCCAGCAGGTGGGGGGCGGATAATGAAAAACTGTTTTTT. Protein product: CASRWGADNEKLFF.

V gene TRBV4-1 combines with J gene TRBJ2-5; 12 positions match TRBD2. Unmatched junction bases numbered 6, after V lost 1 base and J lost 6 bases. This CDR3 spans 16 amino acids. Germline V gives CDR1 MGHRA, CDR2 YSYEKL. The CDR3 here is CASSQGLAGVVKTQYF. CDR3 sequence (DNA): TGCGCCAGCAGCCAAGGACTAGCGGGAGTTGTGAAGACCCAGTACTTC.

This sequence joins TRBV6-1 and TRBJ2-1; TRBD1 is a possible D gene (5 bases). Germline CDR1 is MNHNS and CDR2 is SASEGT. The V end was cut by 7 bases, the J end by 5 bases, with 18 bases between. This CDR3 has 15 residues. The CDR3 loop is CASIQPRGYHNEQFF. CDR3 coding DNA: TGTGCCAGCATCCAACCAAGGGGCTACCACAATGAGCAGTTCTTC.

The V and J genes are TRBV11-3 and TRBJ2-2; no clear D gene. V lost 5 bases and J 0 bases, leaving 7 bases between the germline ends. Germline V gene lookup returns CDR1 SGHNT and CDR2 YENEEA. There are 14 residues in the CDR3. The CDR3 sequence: CASSIVSNTGELFF. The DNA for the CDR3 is TGTGCCAGCAGCATCGTCTCGAACACCGGGGAGCTGTTTTTT.